This T cell receptor beta chain was identified during a study of T cells in women clearing cervical HPV infection. immunoSEQ multiplex PCR used an average of 1200 ng genomic DNA. The repertoire was sequenced with immunoSEQ multiplex PCR; TCRdb's copy has only in-frame clones and lacks some. This listing includes around 38,000 clones. Comment on this clone: The CDR3 end lies 3 residues beyond the end of the read and is filled in from the germline J gene.

This CDR3 has 18 amino acids. Trimming removed 0 bases at V and 6 bases at J, with 25 bases between. From germline, CDR1 is SGDLS and CDR2 YYNGEE. V gene TRBV9 combines with J gene TRBJ2-7, with D maybe TRBD1 (6 bases). The sample consisted of blood buffy coat. This receptor was obtained from a woman between 18 and 75 years old with a cervical HPV16 infection that either progressed to CIN3+ or cleared (not recorded which). The CDR3: CASSVGFSETGLGSEQYF. Partial CDR3 DNA: TGTGCCAGCAGCGTAGGATTTTCCGAGACAGGACTCGGGTCCGAG.